This TCR beta chain is from a study of blood T cells in healthy people across ages. The wider study: About one barcoded beta molecule was captured per two T cells (by template switching). Study observations and caveats: Diversity estimates drawn from one million T cells were deemed underestimates. Bulk PBMC profiling left naive and antigen-experienced comparisons inconclusive.

This clonotype was counted only a few times. What it recognizes is unknown. The germline CDR1 and CDR2 sequences are ENHRY and SYGVKD. The CDR3 is 15 amino acids. Using a J-beta primer mix together with a sample-barcoded 5' primer, a second PCR was run for roughly 6 to 11 cycles. TCRdb re-derived calls from the 5' RACE reads in MiXCR, one entry per CDR3 protein. Among some 860,000 distinct CDR3 sequences listed, about 61% were seen once. This sequence joins TRBV10-3 and TRBJ2-4, with D tentatively TRBD1 (6 bases). The J call may be in error: the DNA end matches TRBJ2-7 better. Sample: blood. The sequence was obtained from a man aged 35 to 55 in good health. Written as DNA, the CDR3 is TGTGCCATCAGTGATACAGGGCGCTTTACCTACGAGCAGTACTTC. This sequence encodes CAISDTGRFTYEQYF.